These 24 T cell receptor beta chains share one sample of origin, sequenced in a study of molecular identifiers for immune sequencing clone quantification. Via MiXCR, TCRdb re-called the PCR reads, giving one row per CDR3 protein. The profile shows about 640,000 distinct CDR3 sequences, 15% to 20% of them singletons. The sequencing sample was made of naive CD8+ T cells from blood, with Jurkat cell RNA spiked in. Regarding subset: FACS-sorted CD8+CD4-CCR7+CD45RA+ naive T cells. The source of these receptors is a human donor in good health. Some libraries in this study had Jurkat cell RNA spiked in.

Regarding this clonotype: This clone may be a read error of a much larger clone one base away. The V call is TRBV6-2 or TRBV6-3, the J call TRBJ1-1, with D possibly TRBD1 on 6 matching bases. There are 12 residues in the CDR3. Per germline, CDR1 MNHEY and CDR2 SVGEGT. The CDR3, as DNA: TGTGCCGGCAGTTACTCAGGGGACGGTGCTTTCTTT. Translating it yields CAGSYSGDGAFF.

This chain uses TRBV7-9 with TRBJ2-6; TRBD1 might be the D (6 bases). The CDR3 contains 15 residues. Trimming cost V 5 bases and J 4 bases, with 12 bases left between them. From germline, CDR1 is SEHNR and CDR2 FQNEAQ (reference sequence). CDR3 DNA sequence: TGTGCCAGCAGCCTCACAGGGCTGGGGGCCAACGTCCTGACTTTC. Its protein is CASSLTGLGANVLTF.

This clonotype was counted many times. This chain joins TRBV24-1 and TRBJ2-7; D is possibly TRBD1 (6 bases). The CDR3 has 16 residues. The V gene lost 3 bases and the J gene lost 2 bases, with 16 bases spanning the gap. The germline gives CDR1 KGHDR, CDR2 SFDVKD. Here the CDR3 DNA reads TGTGCCACCAGTGATCCTAAGAACAGGGACCCCTACGAGCAGTACTTC. Translation gives CATSDPKNRDPYEQYF.

In this sample, this clonotype turned up many times. The chain combines TRBV6-5 with TRBJ2-7, with 9 bases that match TRBD1. The CDR3 totals 16 residues. In germline, CDR1 is MNHEY, CDR2 SVGAGI. V was clipped by 0 bases and J by 2 bases; unmatched bases: 5. CDR3 loop: CASSYSGTGSAYEQYF. Here the CDR3 DNA reads TGTGCCAGCAGTTACTCCGGGACAGGGTCGGCCTACGAGCAGTACTTC.

The chain carries TRBV7-2 and TRBJ2-7; D call uncertain. Looked up from germline, CDR1 is SGHTA and CDR2 is FQGNSA. The V and J ends lost 5 bases and 5 bases respectively, with 13 bases between them. The CDR3 covers 13 residues. The DNA for the CDR3 is TGTGCCAGCAGCCCCAACGACAACCACGAGCAGTACTTC. Residues: CASSPNDNHEQYF.

Points on this clonotype: Given a much more abundant clone one base away, this may be a read error. The CDR3 does not end in the conserved phenylalanine or tryptophan, so this is likely a read error. The chain couples TRBV19 to TRBJ2-3; 10 bases fit TRBD1. The CDR3 sequence is 15 residues long. J gave up 4 bases and V 5 bases, and 6 bases lay outside the gene matches. Germline CDR1 LNHDA, CDR2 SQIVND (reference sequence). This chain's CDR3 is CASSLGTGVPDTQYS. As DNA, the CDR3 is TGTGCCAGTAGTCTCGGGACAGGGGTTCCAGATACGCAGTATTCT.

Ten or more counts support this clonotype. The rearrangement uses TRBV6-5 and TRBJ2-7, with TRBD1 identical over 9 bases. The CDR3 covers 13 residues. V shed 2 bases, J shed 6 bases, and the junction held 2 bases outside the gene matches. Germline lookup yields CDR1 MNHEY and CDR2 SVGAGI. CDR3 in DNA: TGTGCCAGCAGTTACGGGGACAGGGTCGAGCAGTACTTC. Its translation is CASSYGDRVEQYF.

This clonotype was detected many times. The J gene is TRBJ1-4, the V gene TRBV7-6, with a possible D match to TRBD1 (5 bases). V lost 1 base and J lost 11, with 14 bases in between. The germline gives CDR1 SGHVS, CDR2 FNYEAQ. The CDR3 totals 14 residues. The CDR3 DNA reads as TGTGCCAGCAGCTTAGAGTTCTATAAGGGGAAACTGTTTTTT. Translated: CASSLEFYKGKLFF.

This chain joins TRBV7-2 and TRBJ2-7; D gene uncertain. V lost 6 bases and J 4 bases, leaving 13 bases between the germline ends. Germline V gives CDR1 SGHTA, CDR2 FQGNSA. The CDR3 totals 13 residues. As DNA, the CDR3 is TGTGCCAGCAGTCAAACTAAGGTGTACGAGCAGTACTTC. Translation gives CASSQTKVYEQYF.

Comments on this clonotype: One end of the junction does not line up with germline, which may come from a read error. The chain combines TRBV19 with TRBJ1-3; no clear D gene. Germline CDR1 LNHDA, CDR2 SQIVND (reference sequence). The CDR3 is 15 residues long. This CDR3 is CASCILSDSGNTIYF. In DNA, the CDR3 is TGTGCCAGTTGTATTCTTTCCGACTCTGGAAACACCATATATTTT.

In this sample, this clonotype turned up many times. The J gene is TRBJ2-3, the V gene TRBV11-2; D possibly uses TRBD1 or TRBD2 (5 bases each). Trimming took off 5 bases at V and 1 base at J, with 10 bases between the two ends. The CDR3 runs 14 residues. Germline lookup yields CDR1 SGHAT and CDR2 FQNNGV. CDR3 sequence: CASSLGPGTDTQYF. In DNA, the CDR3 is TGTGCCAGCAGCCTGGGACCAGGCACAGATACGCAGTATTTT. Based on the CDR3 plus reference TRBV11-2 and TRBJ2-3, the full variable domain is EAGVAQSPRYKIIEKRQSVAFWCNPISGHATLYWYQQILGQGPKLLIQFQNNGVVDDSQLPKDRFSAERLKGVDSTLKIQPAKLEDSAVYLCASSLGPGTDTQYFGPGTRLTVL.

This clonotype was observed many times. The chain links TRBV5-4 to TRBJ1-2; D unresolved. Germline V gene lookup returns CDR1 SGHNT and CDR2 YYREEE (reference sequence). The CDR3 consists of 15 residues. V was shortened by 0 bases and J by 0 bases, with 9 bases between the two germline ends. In DNA form, the CDR3 reads TGTGCCAGCAGCTTGGCTGGTTTTACTAACTATGGCTACACCTTC. Amino acid sequence: CASSLAGFTNYGYTF.

Only a few counts were recorded for this clonotype. This may come from a read error, since a much larger clone is one base off. J is TRBJ2-5 and V is TRBV9; TRBD2 agrees at 10 bases. CDR1 is SGDLS and CDR2 is YYNGEE in the germline V gene. This CDR3 comprises 19 residues. CDR3: CAGSPRVPGLAEDQETQYF. CDR3 coding DNA: TGTGCCGGCAGCCCGAGAGTCCCTGGACTAGCGGAAGACCAAGAGACCCAGTACTTC.

This clonotype was seen more than once but under ten times. The chain uses TRBV6-2 or TRBV6-3 and TRBJ2-1, with TRBD2 identical over 10 bases. The CDR3 runs 15 residues. J was trimmed by 3 bases and V by 6 bases; bases with no gene match: 5. From germline, CDR1 is MNHEY and CDR2 SVGEGT. DNA for the CDR3: TGTGCCAGCAGGGCTAGCGGGGGATTCTACAATGAGCAGTTCTTC. It is translated as CASRASGGFYNEQFF.

This clonotype was picked up many times. This chain joins TRBV7-9 and TRBJ2-2; TRBD1 is a possible D gene (5 bases). The germline V and J ends were trimmed by 0 bases and 2 bases, with 10 bases remaining between them. This CDR3 is built from 16 residues. Per the germline V gene, CDR1 is SEHNR and CDR2 is FQNEAQ (reference sequence). The CDR3, as DNA: TGTGCCAGCAGCTTAGCGCTGGGGCGTAACACCGGGGAGCTGTTTTTT. Protein: CASSLALGRNTGELFF.

This clonotype occurred many times. V gene TRBV20-1 combines with J gene TRBJ2-4, with 9 nucleotides matching TRBD2. Germline V gene sequence: CDR1 DFQATT, CDR2 SNEGSKA (reference sequence). This CDR3 is 18 amino acids long. The V and J ends lost 3 bases and 0 bases, in that order; junction bases with no gene match: 12. CDR3 region: CSASSPAGGPLAKNIQYF. DNA for the CDR3: TGCAGTGCTAGTTCGCCAGCGGGAGGTCCGCTAGCCAAAAACATTCAGTACTTC.

This clonotype was counted between two and nine times. The chain has TRBV29-1 and TRBJ2-1, with D perhaps TRBD2 (5 bases). V was cut by 3 bases and J by 4 bases, with 13 bases left in between. The CDR3 contains 14 residues. Germline V gives CDR1 SQVTM, CDR2 ANQGSEA. The CDR3 loop is CSVESGVVYNEQFF. CDR3 nucleotides: TGCAGCGTTGAGTCCGGGGTCGTGTACAATGAGCAGTTCTTC.

J is TRBJ2-7 and V is TRBV20-1, with a weak D call TRBD2 (5 bases). The CDR3 has 15 amino acids. The V and J ends lost 0 bases and 1 base respectively, with 13 bases between them. Germline V gene data show CDR1 as DFQATT and CDR2 as SNEGSKA (reference sequence). The CDR3 DNA sequence: TGCAGTGCTAGAGATATGGAGCGGACTTCCTACGAGCAGTACTTC. The encoded protein is CSARDMERTSYEQYF.

There are many counts of this clonotype. This chain joins TRBV4-1 and TRBJ1-2; D remains unclear. Trimming cost V 3 bases and J 0 bases, with 11 bases left between them. Germline CDR1 is MGHRA and CDR2 is YSYEKL. The CDR3 runs to 15 residues. The CDR3 nucleotides are TGCGCCAGCAGCCAGGCATTGAGTCCTAACTATGGCTACACCTTC. It yields the protein CASSQALSPNYGYTF.

This clonotype has a count of ten or more. The chain has TRBV4-1 and TRBJ2-7, with 10 positions matching TRBD2. The CDR3 contains 15 residues. J was trimmed by 6 bases and V by 1 base; bases with no gene match: 6. The germline CDR1 and CDR2 sequences are MGHRA and YSYEKL. This chain's CDR3 is CASSQGPSGSTEQYF. The CDR3, as DNA: TGCGCCAGCAGCCAAGGTCCTAGCGGGAGTACCGAGCAGTACTTC.

With respect to this clonotype: A much bigger clone sits one base away, suggesting this may be a read error. The V and J genes are TRBV12-3 or TRBV12-4 and TRBJ2-4, with no clear D. The CDR3 spans 15 residues. CDR3 residues: CASGFQSSAKNIQYF. As DNA, the CDR3 is TGTGCCAGCGGTTTCCAAAGCTCAGCCAAAAACATTCAGTACTTC.

This clonotype was detected ten times or more. This rearrangement joins TRBV5-1 to TRBJ1-5; D is ambiguous. The V end lost 7 bases, the J end lost 1 base, and 9 bases lay between the germline ends. The CDR3 runs to 13 residues. Germline V gene data show CDR1 as SGHRS and CDR2 as YFSETQ. The CDR3 sequence: CASPGRSNQPQHF. CDR3 DNA: TGCGCCAGCCCGGGAAGAAGCAATCAGCCCCAGCATTTT.

In the case of this clonotype: A junction boundary mismatches the germline segment, possibly from a read error. This sequence joins TRBV4-3 and TRBJ2-7, with 10 bases that match TRBD2. The germline V gene encodes CDR1 LGHNA and CDR2 YSLEER. The length of the CDR3 is 15 residues. The CDR3 nucleotides read TGCGCCAGCAGCCAAGAAGCTAGCGGGAGTATAGGGCAGTGCTTC. Encoded protein: CASSQEASGSIGQCF.

A note on this clonotype: This may stem from a read error, because a much larger clone lies one nucleotide away. The chain is built from TRBV7-9 and TRBJ2-7, with 8 bases fitting TRBD1. The CDR3 spans 14 residues. V lost 4 bases and J lost 0; bases outside the gene matches: 2. The germline gives CDR1 SEHNR, CDR2 FQNEAQ (reference sequence). CDR3 sequence (DNA): TGTGCCAGCAGCTGGGACAGGTACTCCTACGAGCAGTACTTC. The encoded protein is CASSWDRYSYEQYF.